This is a list of T cell receptor beta chains from one sample in a study of blood T cell repertoires in COVID-19. The repertoire was sequenced with immunoSEQ multiplex PCR; TCRdb's copy has only in-frame clones and lacks some. The sample has around 230,000 clones, around 87% seen once. The sequenced sample consisted of PBMCs or T cells enriched from blood (not recorded which). The receptors were sampled from a woman in her thirties or forties with acute COVID-19. Each CDR3 is given with its conserved first and last residue. Each record gives: J gene, clone size, D gene, V gene, CDR3 protein, CDR3 DNA. The D gene is left open where the match is weak. Clone sizes are given selectively: once, few, many, or a class where the clone is expanded.

j_gene: TRBJ1-1; abundance: -; d_gene: -; v_gene: TRBV18; CDR3aa: CASSQSRGLETEAFF; CDR3nt: TGTGCCAGCTCACAATCCAGGGGTTTAGAGACTGAAGCTTTCTTT
j_gene: TRBJ2-7; abundance: -; d_gene: TRBD1; v_gene: TRBV24-1; CDR3aa: CATSDLGQGNYEQYF; CDR3nt: TGTGCCACCAGTGATTTGGGACAGGGGAACTACGAGCAGTACTTC
j_gene: TRBJ2-1; abundance: once; d_gene: TRBD2; v_gene: TRBV7-2; CDR3aa: CASSLAVVAGLFNEQFF; CDR3nt: TGTGCCAGCAGCTTAGCGGTGGTAGCGGGTCTTTTCAATGAGCAGTTCTTC
j_gene: TRBJ1-6; abundance: -; d_gene: TRBD1; v_gene: TRBV18; CDR3aa: CASSPIGPGQRDSPLHF; CDR3nt: TGTGCCAGCTCACCAATTGGGCCGGGACAGAGAGATTCACCCCTCCACTTT
j_gene: TRBJ1-3; abundance: -; d_gene: TRBD1; v_gene: TRBV7-9; CDR3aa: CASRPTGIMGNTIYF; CDR3nt: TGTGCCAGCAGGCCGACAGGGATCATGGGAAACACCATATATTTT
j_gene: TRBJ1-3; abundance: -; d_gene: -; v_gene: TRBV7-9; CDR3aa: CASSLGALGDTIYF; CDR3nt: TGTGCCAGCAGCTTGGGGGCTCTCGGGGACACCATATATTTT
j_gene: TRBJ1-1; abundance: -; d_gene: TRBD1; v_gene: TRBV4-1; CDR3aa: CASSQATGFPEAFF; CDR3nt: TGCGCCAGCAGCCAGGCGACAGGGTTTCCTGAAGCTTTCTTT
j_gene: TRBJ2-5; abundance: -; d_gene: -; v_gene: TRBV5-4; CDR3aa: CASSLVGRGGETQYF; CDR3nt: TGTGCCAGCAGCTTGGTGGGGCGGGGAGGAGAGACCCAGTACTTC
j_gene: TRBJ2-5; abundance: -; d_gene: TRBD1; v_gene: TRBV25-1; CDR3aa: CASSVQGASETQYF; CDR3nt: TGTGCCAGCAGTGTACAGGGGGCTTCGGAGACCCAGTACTTC
j_gene: TRBJ2-7; abundance: -; d_gene: TRBD2; v_gene: TRBV14; CDR3aa: CASSQRVGLAGFYEQYF; CDR3nt: TGTGCCAGCAGCCAGAGGGTCGGACTAGCGGGCTTCTACGAGCAGTACTTC
j_gene: TRBJ2-2; abundance: -; d_gene: -; v_gene: TRBV24-1; CDR3aa: CAPGQGNGELFF; CDR3nt: TGTGCCCCCGGGCAGGGGAACGGGGAGCTGTTTTTT
j_gene: TRBJ1-2; abundance: few; d_gene: -; v_gene: TRBV7-8; CDR3aa: CASSPLSSGYGYTF; CDR3nt: TGTGCCAGCAGCCCCCTCAGTTCCGGGTATGGCTACACCTTC
j_gene: TRBJ2-1; abundance: -; d_gene: TRBD2; v_gene: TRBV7-8; CDR3aa: CASSSGTSGYNEQFF; CDR3nt: TGTGCCAGCAGCTCCGGGACTAGCGGTTACAATGAGCAGTTCTTC
j_gene: TRBJ2-5; abundance: -; d_gene: -; v_gene: TRBV19; CDR3aa: CASSIRGIGETQYF; CDR3nt: TGTGCCAGTAGTATACGAGGGATCGGAGAGACCCAGTACTTC
j_gene: TRBJ1-1; abundance: many; d_gene: TRBD1; v_gene: TRBV7-2; CDR3aa: CASSPGQENTEAFF; CDR3nt: TGTGCCAGCAGCCCGGGACAGGAGAACACTGAAGCTTTCTTT
j_gene: TRBJ2-7; abundance: few; d_gene: -; v_gene: TRBV29-1; CDR3aa: CSVEDLTASRQYF; CDR3nt: TGCAGCGTTGAAGATTTGACAGCGTCACGGCAGTACTTC
j_gene: TRBJ1-6; abundance: -; d_gene: -; v_gene: TRBV6-1; CDR3aa: CASSEIDNSPLHF; CDR3nt: TGTGCCAGCAGTGAAATAGATAATTCACCCCTCCACTTT
j_gene: TRBJ2-7; abundance: -; d_gene: -; v_gene: TRBV12-3/TRBV12-4; CDR3aa: CASSSESYEQYF; CDR3nt: TGTGCCAGCAGTTCGGAGAGCTACGAGCAGTACTTC
j_gene: TRBJ2-7; abundance: -; d_gene: -; v_gene: TRBV23-1; CDR3aa: CASMNPTGSYEQYF; CDR3nt: TGCGCCAGTATGAATCCTACAGGGTCCTACGAGCAGTACTTC
j_gene: TRBJ2-1; abundance: -; d_gene: -; v_gene: TRBV5-1; CDR3aa: CASSLLGRDEQFF; CDR3nt: TGCGCCAGCAGCTTGTTAGGCAGGGATGAGCAGTTCTTC
j_gene: TRBJ2-7; abundance: -; d_gene: -; v_gene: TRBV5-1; CDR3aa: CASSRTQSYEQYF; CDR3nt: TGCGCCAGCAGCCGGACACAGTCCTACGAGCAGTACTTC
j_gene: TRBJ2-5; abundance: -; d_gene: TRBD2; v_gene: TRBV5-1; CDR3aa: CASSPTSGGETQYF; CDR3nt: TGCGCCAGCAGCCCAACTAGCGGCGGGGAGACCCAGTACTTC
j_gene: TRBJ2-2; abundance: -; d_gene: -; v_gene: TRBV12-3/TRBV12-4; CDR3aa: CASSITSTGELFF; CDR3nt: TGTGCCAGCAGCATAACTAGCACCGGGGAGCTGTTTTTT
j_gene: TRBJ2-7; abundance: once; d_gene: TRBD1; v_gene: TRBV25-1; CDR3aa: CASSGTGAASESYEQYF; CDR3nt: TGTGCCAGCAGTGGGACAGGGGCGGCTAGCGAGTCCTACGAGCAGTACTTC
j_gene: TRBJ2-2; abundance: -; d_gene: -; v_gene: TRBV4-1; CDR3aa: CASSQGLVNTGELFF; CDR3nt: TGCGCCAGCAGCCAGGGACTCGTGAACACCGGGGAGCTGTTTTTT
j_gene: TRBJ2-1; abundance: -; d_gene: TRBD2; v_gene: TRBV5-1; CDR3aa: CASSFSGRYFF; CDR3nt: TGCGCCAGCAGCTTTAGCGGGAGGTATTTCTTC
j_gene: TRBJ2-5; abundance: -; d_gene: -; v_gene: TRBV9; CDR3aa: CASSVSQGRETQYF; CDR3nt: TGTGCCAGCAGCGTAAGCCAGGGAAGAGAGACCCAGTACTTC
j_gene: TRBJ2-1; abundance: few; d_gene: TRBD2; v_gene: TRBV4-2; CDR3aa: CASSLTAGGSSYNEQFF; CDR3nt: TGTGCCAGCAGCCTCACAGCGGGAGGGAGCTCCTACAATGAGCAGTTCTTC
j_gene: TRBJ2-7; abundance: -; d_gene: TRBD1; v_gene: TRBV15; CDR3aa: CATSGGTGGSYEQYF; CDR3nt: TGTGCCACCAGCGGCGGGACAGGGGGTTCTTACGAGCAGTACTTC
j_gene: TRBJ1-2; abundance: -; d_gene: -; v_gene: TRBV6-5; CDR3aa: CASRAGGSYGYTF; CDR3nt: TGTGCCAGCAGGGCGGGGGGATCCTATGGCTACACCTTC
j_gene: TRBJ2-7; abundance: -; d_gene: -; v_gene: TRBV3-1/TRBV3-2; CDR3aa: CASSQFGRGLVEQYF; CDR3nt: TGTGCCAGCAGCCAATTCGGACGGGGGTTAGTCGAGCAGTACTTC
j_gene: TRBJ2-5; abundance: -; d_gene: TRBD1; v_gene: TRBV19; CDR3aa: CASRGAGQGTQTQYF; CDR3nt: TGTGCCAGTAGGGGGGCGGGACAGGGGACTCAGACCCAGTACTTC
j_gene: TRBJ2-2; abundance: -; d_gene: TRBD2; v_gene: TRBV2; CDR3aa: CASKYGTSGGGELFF; CDR3nt: TGTGCCAGCAAATACGGGACTAGCGGGGGCGGGGAGCTGTTTTTT
j_gene: TRBJ2-7; abundance: -; d_gene: TRBD1; v_gene: TRBV5-1; CDR3aa: CASSPGTGEEQYF; CDR3nt: TGCGCCAGCAGCCCCGGGACAGGGGAGGAGCAGTACTTC
j_gene: TRBJ1-5; abundance: -; d_gene: -; v_gene: TRBV7-9; CDR3aa: CASSSQLSGNQPQHF; CDR3nt: TGTGCCAGCAGCTCCCAGTTGTCCGGCAATCAGCCCCAGCATTTT
j_gene: TRBJ1-3; abundance: -; d_gene: -; v_gene: TRBV20-1; CDR3aa: CSAGRNTIYF; CDR3nt: TGCAGTGCTGGCCGAAACACCATATATTTT
j_gene: TRBJ1-2; abundance: -; d_gene: TRBD1; v_gene: TRBV5-6; CDR3aa: CASSLGDREYGYTF; CDR3nt: TGTGCCAGCAGCTTGGGGGACAGGGAGTATGGCTACACCTTC
j_gene: TRBJ2-1; abundance: -; d_gene: TRBD2; v_gene: TRBV11-2; CDR3aa: CASRRSSGRTEFF; CDR3nt: TGTGCCAGCAGGCGATCCAGCGGGAGGACTGAGTTCTTC
j_gene: TRBJ2-5; abundance: -; d_gene: -; v_gene: TRBV4-1; CDR3aa: CASSQNQVPGETQYF; CDR3nt: TGCGCCAGCAGCCAAAATCAGGTCCCAGGGGAGACCCAGTACTTC
j_gene: TRBJ2-1; abundance: -; d_gene: TRBD1; v_gene: TRBV25-1; CDR3aa: CARTGQADSYNEQFF; CDR3nt: TGTGCCAGGACTGGACAGGCCGACTCCTACAATGAGCAGTTCTTC
j_gene: TRBJ1-3; abundance: once; d_gene: TRBD1; v_gene: TRBV9; CDR3aa: CASSVDRAGNTIYF; CDR3nt: TGTGCCAGCAGCGTCGACAGGGCTGGAAACACCATATATTTT
j_gene: TRBJ2-1; abundance: -; d_gene: -; v_gene: TRBV11-3; CDR3aa: CASSLEALYNEQFF; CDR3nt: TGTGCCAGCAGCTTAGAGGCCCTCTACAATGAGCAGTTCTTC
j_gene: TRBJ1-6; abundance: -; d_gene: -; v_gene: TRBV27; CDR3aa: CASSPGGSVGNSPLHF; CDR3nt: TGTGCCAGCAGTCCAGGAGGTTCGGTCGGTAATTCACCCCTCCACTTT
j_gene: TRBJ1-3; abundance: -; d_gene: -; v_gene: TRBV7-9; CDR3aa: CASSFRQENTIYF; CDR3nt: TGTGCCAGCAGCTTCCGACAGGAAAACACCATATATTTT
j_gene: TRBJ2-3; abundance: -; d_gene: -; v_gene: TRBV2; CDR3aa: CASSAWASDTQYF; CDR3nt: TGTGCCAGCAGTGCCTGGGCGTCAGATACGCAGTATTTT
j_gene: TRBJ2-2; abundance: -; d_gene: -; v_gene: TRBV5-4; CDR3aa: CASSLRGFRTGELFF; CDR3nt: TGTGCCAGCAGCTTGAGGGGGTTTCGGACCGGGGAGCTGTTTTTT
j_gene: TRBJ1-1; abundance: -; d_gene: -; v_gene: TRBV30; CDR3aa: CAWSASENTEAFF; CDR3nt: TGTGCCTGGAGTGCTTCAGAGAACACTGAAGCTTTCTTT
j_gene: TRBJ2-1; abundance: -; d_gene: TRBD2; v_gene: TRBV11-3; CDR3aa: CASSLASGRMNEQFF; CDR3nt: TGTGCCAGCAGCTTAGCCAGCGGGAGAATGAATGAGCAGTTCTTC
j_gene: TRBJ1-1; abundance: -; d_gene: TRBD1; v_gene: TRBV27; CDR3aa: CASQSMKTGEITEAFF; CDR3nt: TGTGCCAGCCAATCAATGAAGACAGGGGAAATCACTGAAGCTTTCTTT
j_gene: TRBJ1-1; abundance: -; d_gene: TRBD1; v_gene: TRBV9; CDR3aa: CASSTGQGATEAFF; CDR3nt: TGTGCCAGCAGCACGGGACAGGGGGCGACTGAAGCTTTCTTT
j_gene: TRBJ2-7; abundance: -; d_gene: TRBD2; v_gene: TRBV10-1; CDR3aa: CARAGAHQPPLYEQYF; CDR3nt: TGCGCCAGAGCGGGAGCACACCAACCTCCTCTCTACGAGCAGTACTTC
j_gene: TRBJ1-1; abundance: -; d_gene: -; v_gene: TRBV6-5; CDR3aa: CASSFNRAVGTEAFF; CDR3nt: TGTGCCAGCAGTTTCAACAGGGCGGTCGGCACTGAAGCTTTCTTT
j_gene: TRBJ2-2; abundance: -; d_gene: -; v_gene: TRBV3-1/TRBV3-2; CDR3aa: CASSQDLTGAGELFF; CDR3nt: TGTGCCAGCAGCCAGGATTTGACTGGCGCCGGGGAGCTGTTTTTT